Sequencing of this TCR beta chain was carried out in a study of T cell repertoires in cytomegalovirus infection. Study details: Shared public TCR beta signatures pointed to both CMV infection and a matching HLA type.

This clonotype was seen ten or more times. The target antigen is unknown. Germline lookup yields CDR1 SGHTA and CDR2 FQGNSA. There are 16 residues in the CDR3. With V trimmed by 5 bases and J by 1 base, 7 bases remained unmatched. Each CDR3 protein gets one entry after TCRdb re-called the reads with MiXCR. The table has 50,000 or so distinct CDR3 sequences, around 21% seen once. The J gene is TRBJ1-1, the V gene TRBV7-2; 10 bases are shared with TRBD1. This TCR came from a human donor in good health (CMV status not recorded). Some clones in this sample may be carry-over from other donors' samples. The sample in question was CD8+ T cells from cultured PBMCs, obtained from culture after CMV antigen stimulation. The CDR3 coding sequence is TGTGCCAGCAGCCTCTGGACAGGGGGGGGGAACACTGAAGCTTTCTTT. It yields the protein CASSLWTGGGNTEAFF. Using reference TRBV7-2 and TRBJ1-1 for the parts outside the CDR3, the full variable domain is GAGVSQSPSNKVTEKGKDVELRCDPISGHTALYWYRQSLGQGLEFLIYFQGNSAPDKSGLPSDRFSAERTGGSVSTLTIQRTQQEDSAVYLCASSLWTGGGNTEAFFGQGTRLTVV.